Each of the 25 T cell receptor beta chains below was sequenced from the same sample in a study of CD8+ T cells in alopecia areata. Sequencing relied on a cDNA template that was reverse transcribed from extracted RNA. TCRdb keeps only in-frame clones here, not all; method: immunoSEQ multiplex PCR. In the table there are roughly 120,000 clones, less than 45% of which are singletons. Sequenced sample: CD4+ T cells sorted from blood. These TCRs come from a human donor with alopecia areata.

The chain couples TRBV18 to TRBJ2-7; possible D gene TRBD2, 6 bases. Germline CDR1 and CDR2: KGHSH and LQKENI. The CDR3 totals 14 residues. The V end was cut by 1 base, the J end by 5 bases, with 12 bases between. The CDR3 is CASSPQEGRHEQYF. In DNA form, the CDR3 reads TGTGCCAGCTCACCACAGGAGGGTCGCCACGAGCAGTACTTC.

The chain couples TRBV2 to TRBJ1-1; a weak D match, TRBD1 (5 bases). The CDR3 spans 15 residues. V lost 7 bases to trimming and J lost 7 bases, with 22 bases between them. Germline assignment: CDR1 SNHLY and CDR2 FYNNEI. The CDR3, as DNA: TGTGCCAGCACCTCGACAGCGCCTCAATATAGTGAAGCTTTCTTT. Protein sequence: CASTSTAPQYSEAFF.

The V call is TRBV5-4, the J call TRBJ2-7; the match to TRBD1 covers 8 bases. CDR3 size: 16 residues. Germline V lookup: CDR1 SGHNT, CDR2 YYREEE (reference sequence). The trim removed 0 bases at V and 0 bases at J, leaving 5 bases unmatched. The CDR3 nucleotides read TGTGCCAGCAGCTTGGTTCCCGGACAGGGCTCCTACGAGCAGTACTTC. Amino acids: CASSLVPGQGSYEQYF.

This chain joins TRBV7-9 and TRBJ2-1; D remains unclear. The CDR3 extends over 12 amino acids. Trimming shortened V by 3 bases and J by 10 bases, and 10 bases separated the two germline ends. Germline CDR1 reads SEHNR; CDR2 reads FQNEAQ (reference sequence). This CDR3 reads CASSLRQDEQFF. CDR3 sequence (DNA): TGTGCCAGCAGCTTGCGGCAGGACGAGCAGTTCTTC.

CDR3 DNA sequence: TGTGCCAGCAGCCGCTCTGGGTACACCCAGTACTTC. Translating it yields CASSRSGYTQYF. The chain links TRBV7-8 to TRBJ2-5; D is unclear. CDR1 SGHVS and CDR2 FQNEAQ come from the germline V gene. Trimming removed 5 bases from V and 8 bases from J, with 12 bases in between. The CDR3 has 12 residues.

To note about this clone: The junction departs from the called germline gene at one end, perhaps through a read error. The chain combines TRBV29-1 with TRBJ1-1; maybe TRBD1 (5 bases). Germline V gives CDR1 SQVTM, CDR2 ANQGSEA. The CDR3 totals 13 residues. The DNA for the CDR3 is TGCAGCGCTGAACCAGGGATGGGTACTGAAGCTTTCTTT. Residues: CSAEPGMGTEAFF.

There are many counts of this clone. The chain is built from TRBV7-2 and TRBJ1-2; no definite D call. Trimming took off 0 bases at V and 9 bases at J, with 11 bases between the two ends. The CDR3 runs 13 residues. Looked up from germline, CDR1 is SGHTA and CDR2 is FQGNSA. This CDR3 reads CASSLAAARRYTF. In DNA form, the CDR3 reads TGTGCCAGCAGCTTAGCGGCCGCCCGGCGCTACACCTTC.

The V and J genes are TRBV27 and TRBJ2-3, with D possibly matching TRBD2 (6 bases). Germline V CDR1 and CDR2: MNHEY, SMNVEV (reference sequence). The CDR3 sequence is 12 residues long. The germline V and J ends were trimmed by 3 bases and 8 bases, with 9 bases remaining between them. In DNA, the CDR3 is TGTGCCAGCAGTTTGGGACTCGGTACGCAGTATTTT. As protein: CASSLGLGTQYF.

The V call is TRBV2, the J call TRBJ2-1; maybe TRBD2 (6 bases). CDR1 SNHLY and CDR2 FYNNEI come from the germline V gene. The CDR3 runs to 12 residues. Trimming shortened V by 9 bases and J by 10 bases, and 16 bases separated the two germline ends. CDR3 nucleotides: TGTGCCAGAGGGACTGCCTCCACGGAGCAGTTCTTC. This gives the protein CARGTASTEQFF.

The chain uses TRBV5-6 and TRBJ2-2; 10 nucleotides line up with TRBD2. The CDR3 contains 19 residues. Germline CDR1 SGHDT, CDR2 YYEEEE. Trimming cost V 4 bases and J 4 bases; bases outside gene matches: 16. CDR3 nucleotides: TGTGCCAGCAGCGTAGGAGCTGGAGCGGGAGGGCCAATCACCGGGGAGCTGTTTTTT. Its translation is CASSVGAGAGGPITGELFF.

The V and J genes are TRBV11-2 and TRBJ2-5, with D maybe TRBD1 (6 bases). Germline V CDR1 and CDR2: SGHAT, FQNNGV. This CDR3 has 16 residues. Between the trimmed V and J ends, which lost 3 bases and 5 bases, there was a span of 19 bases. CDR3 residues: CASSLGDTIYGETQYF. DNA for the CDR3: TGTGCCAGCAGCTTGGGGGACACCATATACGGGGAGACCCAGTACTTC.

V and J are TRBV5-1 and TRBJ2-2; 10 nucleotides agree with TRBD2. Germline values: CDR1 SGHRS, CDR2 YFSETQ. The CDR3 sequence is 19 residues long. After removal of 4 bases from V and 2 bases from J, the junction contained 14 bases not matched to a gene. The CDR3 protein is CASSRGRQTSGRNTGELFF. The CDR3 DNA reads as TGCGCCAGCAGCCGGGGGCGTCAGACTAGCGGGCGAAACACCGGGGAGCTGTTTTTT.

This clone was observed a few times. The chain is built from TRBV29-1 and TRBJ2-5; tentatively, D is TRBD2 (7 bases). CDR3 length: 12 amino acids. Germline values: CDR1 SQVTM, CDR2 ANQGSEA. V was trimmed by 8 bases and J by 4 bases, leaving 14 bases between them. This CDR3 reads CSTEAGAETQYF. CDR3 DNA: TGCAGCACAGAGGCGGGGGCAGAGACCCAGTACTTC.

In regard to this clone: Different DNA sequences within this sample yield the same CDR3. V gene TRBV29-1 combines with J gene TRBJ2-1, with 10 bases that match TRBD2. CDR3 length equals 14 residues. Losses at the gene ends were 4 bases for V and 4 bases for J; bases not matched to a gene: 4. Germline-derived CDR1 and CDR2 are SQVTM and ANQGSEA. Here the CDR3 reads CSVGLAGTYNEQFF. In nucleotides, the CDR3 is TGCAGCGTTGGACTAGCGGGCACATACAATGAGCAGTTCTTC.

This clone has more than one count but fewer than ten. The chain joins TRBV29-1 to TRBJ1-2, with D possibly TRBD1 on 6 matching bases. Looked up from germline, CDR1 is SQVTM and CDR2 is ANQGSEA. The CDR3 has 14 amino acids. Trimming took off 2 bases at V and 7 bases at J, with 17 bases between the two ends. The CDR3 DNA reads TGCAGCGTTGAACAAACTCGACAGGCTGGTGGCTACACCTTC. This gives the protein CSVEQTRQAGGYTF.

This clone has only a few counts. The chain carries TRBV9 and TRBJ1-3; 7 bases map to TRBD1. The CDR3 spans 15 residues. The germline CDR1 and CDR2 sequences are SGDLS and YYNGEE. V shed 4 bases and J 3 bases; nucleotides not matched to a gene: 7. The CDR3 loop is CASSSRTGNGNTIYF. CDR3 in DNA: TGTGCCAGCAGCTCCCGGACAGGCAATGGAAACACCATATATTTT.

The rearrangement joins TRBV9 to TRBJ2-7; D is uncertain. V was clipped by 0 bases and J by 5 bases, with 12 bases between them. The germline gives CDR1 SGDLS, CDR2 YYNGEE. CDR3 length: 14 amino acids. As DNA, the CDR3 is TGTGCCAGCAGCGTAGACCCTAAGAGGAACGAGCAGTACTTC. Its protein product is CASSVDPKRNEQYF. The full variable domain, with the rest looked up from reference TRBV9 and TRBJ2-7, is DSGVTQTPKHLITATGQRVTLRCSPRSGDLSVYWYQQSLDQGLQFLIQYYNGEERAKGNILERFSAQQFPDLHSELNLSSLELGDSALYFCASSVDPKRNEQYFGPGTRLTVT.

This clone was counted only a few times. The rearrangement joins TRBV29-1 to TRBJ1-1; D perhaps matches TRBD1 (6 bases). The CDR3 has 12 amino acids. Germline V CDR1 and CDR2: SQVTM, ANQGSEA. Trimming removed 7 bases from V and 4 bases from J, with 13 bases in between. The chain's CDR3 is CSAGTGFTEAFF. CDR3 nucleotides: TGCAGCGCCGGCACAGGGTTCACTGAAGCTTTCTTT.

The chain employs TRBV5-6 and TRBJ2-3, with D unresolved. Looked up from germline, CDR1 is SGHDT and CDR2 is YYEEEE. Trimming left V 3 bases short and J 2 bases short, with 1 base between. The CDR3 has 11 residues. The CDR3 spells CASSSTDTQYF. The CDR3 bases are TGTGCCAGCAGCTCCACAGATACGCAGTATTTT.

This clone was detected a few times. CDR3 in DNA: TGCAGCGTCAAAAAGGGCGGCATGAACACTGAAGCTTTCTTT. Amino acids: CSVKKGGMNTEAFF. This chain links TRBV29-1 with TRBJ1-1; no firm D call. Germline CDR1 is SQVTM and CDR2 is ANQGSEA. The ends were cut back, 6 bases at V and 0 bases at J, with 14 bases in the middle. The CDR3 sequence is 14 residues long.

The chain links TRBV15 to TRBJ2-5; 7 positions agree with TRBD2. The CDR3 loop spans 17 amino acids. Germline CDR1 LNHNV, CDR2 YYDKDF (reference sequence). The V and J ends lost 1 base and 5 bases, in that order; junction bases with no gene match: 13. This chain's CDR3 is CATSRAAGAGERETQYF. The CDR3 coding sequence is TGTGCCACCAGCAGAGCGGCCGGCGCGGGAGAGAGGGAGACCCAGTACTTC.

This clone was found a few times. The rearrangement uses TRBV4-1 and TRBJ2-3, with unresolved D. Germline assignment: CDR1 MGHRA and CDR2 YSYEKL. The CDR3 runs 11 residues. V was pared by 7 bases and J by 0 bases, with 2 bases between. Here the CDR3 reads CASKSTDTQYF. CDR3 coding DNA: TGCGCCAGCAAGAGCACAGATACGCAGTATTTT.

The V call is TRBV15, the J call TRBJ1-1, with D unclear. V dropped 1 base and J dropped 1 base, with 7 bases sitting between them. The length of the CDR3 is 14 residues. Germline lookup yields CDR1 LNHNV and CDR2 YYDKDF (reference sequence). In DNA form, the CDR3 reads TGTGCCACCAGCAGAGTAGGGCAGAACACTGAAGCTTTCTTT. This translates into CATSRVGQNTEAFF.

The chain employs TRBV30 and TRBJ2-2; no reliable D call. V lost 5 bases, J lost 6 bases, and 10 bases lay in between. Germline CDR1 is GTSNPN and CDR2 is SVGIG (reference sequence). The CDR3 sequence is 12 residues long. As DNA, the CDR3 is TGTGCCTGGGGCCGGGTCCCCGGGGAGCTGTTTTTT. Amino acids: CAWGRVPGELFF.

The chain links TRBV28 to TRBJ2-2, with 10 bases lining up with TRBD1. Germline CDR1 is MDHEN and CDR2 is SYDVKM. The V segment lost 6 bases and the J segment 5 bases; nucleotides outside the gene matches: 6. The CDR3 runs 15 residues. The CDR3 loop reads CASSPGTGVTGELFF. The CDR3 nucleotides are TGTGCCAGCAGCCCCGGGACAGGGGTTACCGGGGAGCTGTTTTTT.